This T cell receptor (beta chain) derives from a study of blood T cell repertoires in COVID-19. Generated by immunoSEQ multiplex PCR, the TCRdb table keeps only in-frame clones and is missing some. The data show over 120,000 clones, with roughly 87% seen just once and around 1.5% held by the top ten. Trimming took off 3 bases at V and 0 bases at J, with 10 bases between the two ends. This CDR3 comprises 15 residues. Germline-derived CDR1 and CDR2 are SGDLS and YYNGEE. The sample holds a few counts of this clone. The rearrangement uses TRBV9 and TRBJ1-3; D is undetermined. The sequenced material came from peripheral blood. The TCR was taken from a human donor in a cohort sampled during active COVID-19. The CDR3 DNA reads TGTGCCAGCAGCGCTGGACTGAGCTCTGGAAACACCATATATTTT. Residues: CASSAGLSSGNTIYF.